This T cell receptor beta chain was sequenced during a study of memory CD4+ T cells and cytomegalovirus serostatus. General study points: Suggested: most of the CMV-linked TCR signature lies in CD4+ memory cells.

Remarks on this clone: Its specificity is unknown.

The table came from immunoSEQ multiplex PCR; TCRdb's copy has only in-frame clones and leaves some out. The table has 50,000 to 60,000 clones, approximately 80% seen once. V lost 0 bases and J lost 11; bases outside the gene matches: 6. The V gene's germline CDR1 is SGHTA and CDR2 FQGNSA. The CDR3 totals 13 residues. The sort gate was single viable CD3+CD4+CD8-CD45RO+ cells for memory CD4+ T cells. The chain links TRBV7-2 to TRBJ1-1; TRBD1 matches 7 bases. The TCR sequence derives from an adult in good health and CMV-seronegative. The sample taken for sequencing was memory CD4+ T cells from blood. As DNA, the CDR3 is TGTGCCAGCAGCTTAGCAGCGACAGGGAGGGCTTTCTTT. Translated: CASSLAATGRAFF.